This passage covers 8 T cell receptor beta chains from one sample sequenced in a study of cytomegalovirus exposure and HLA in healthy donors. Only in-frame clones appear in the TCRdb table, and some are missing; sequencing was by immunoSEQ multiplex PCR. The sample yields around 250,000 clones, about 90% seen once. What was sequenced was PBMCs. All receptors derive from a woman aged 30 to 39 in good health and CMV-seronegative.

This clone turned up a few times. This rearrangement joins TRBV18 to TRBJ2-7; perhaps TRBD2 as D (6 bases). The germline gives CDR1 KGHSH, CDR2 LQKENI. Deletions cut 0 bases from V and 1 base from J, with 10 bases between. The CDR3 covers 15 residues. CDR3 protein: CASSPPGLTSYEQYF. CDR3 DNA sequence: TGTGCCAGCTCACCACCGGGACTGACATCCTACGAGCAGTACTTC.

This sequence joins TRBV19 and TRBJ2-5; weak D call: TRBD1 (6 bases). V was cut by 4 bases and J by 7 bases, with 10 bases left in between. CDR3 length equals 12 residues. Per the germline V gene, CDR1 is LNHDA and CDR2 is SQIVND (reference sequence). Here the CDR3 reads CASSKGDMTQYF. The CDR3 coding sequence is TGTGCCAGTAGTAAGGGGGATATGACCCAGTACTTC.

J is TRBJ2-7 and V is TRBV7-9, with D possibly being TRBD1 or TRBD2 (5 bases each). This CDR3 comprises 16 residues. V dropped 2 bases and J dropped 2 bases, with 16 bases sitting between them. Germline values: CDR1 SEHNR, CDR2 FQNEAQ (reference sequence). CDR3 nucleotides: TGTGCCAGCAGCTTACCATTCGGGCAGGGAGCCTACGAGCAGTACTTC. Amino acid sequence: CASSLPFGQGAYEQYF.

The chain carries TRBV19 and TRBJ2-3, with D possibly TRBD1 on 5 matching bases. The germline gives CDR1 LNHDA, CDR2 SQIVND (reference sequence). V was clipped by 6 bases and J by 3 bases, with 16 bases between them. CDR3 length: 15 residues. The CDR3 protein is CASSPGPYFTDTQYF. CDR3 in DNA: TGTGCCAGTAGCCCAGGGCCATATTTTACAGATACGCAGTATTTT.

The CDR3 loop is CASSTLGLEYEQYF. CDR3 in DNA: TGTGCCAGCAGTACCCTGGGACTAGAGTACGAGCAGTACTTC. V gene TRBV6-6 combines with J gene TRBJ2-7; 8 positions agree with TRBD2. Germline loops: CDR1 MNHNY, CDR2 SVGAGI (reference sequence). The CDR3 consists of 14 residues. J lost 4 bases, V lost 5 bases, and 7 bases had no gene match.

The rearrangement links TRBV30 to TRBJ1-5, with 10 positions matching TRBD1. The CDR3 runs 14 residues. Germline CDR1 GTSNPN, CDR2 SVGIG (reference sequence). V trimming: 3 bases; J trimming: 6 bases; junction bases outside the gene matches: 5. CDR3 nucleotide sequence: TGTGCCTGGAGCCGGACAGGGGGGGGTCAGCCCCAGCATTTT. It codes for CAWSRTGGGQPQHF.

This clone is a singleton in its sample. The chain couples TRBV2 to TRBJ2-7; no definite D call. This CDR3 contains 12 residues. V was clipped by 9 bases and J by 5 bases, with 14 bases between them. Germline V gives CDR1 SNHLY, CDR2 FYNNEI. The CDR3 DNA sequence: TGTGCCAGTATATGGACGGTCGACGAGCAGTACTTC. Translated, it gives CASIWTVDEQYF.

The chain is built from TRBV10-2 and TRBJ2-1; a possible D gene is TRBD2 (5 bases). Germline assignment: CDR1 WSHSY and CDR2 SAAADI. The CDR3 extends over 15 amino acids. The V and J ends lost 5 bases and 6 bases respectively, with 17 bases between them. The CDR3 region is CASSSFDYLRNEQFF. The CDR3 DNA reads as TGCGCCAGCAGTTCATTCGACTACCTCCGCAATGAGCAGTTCTTC.